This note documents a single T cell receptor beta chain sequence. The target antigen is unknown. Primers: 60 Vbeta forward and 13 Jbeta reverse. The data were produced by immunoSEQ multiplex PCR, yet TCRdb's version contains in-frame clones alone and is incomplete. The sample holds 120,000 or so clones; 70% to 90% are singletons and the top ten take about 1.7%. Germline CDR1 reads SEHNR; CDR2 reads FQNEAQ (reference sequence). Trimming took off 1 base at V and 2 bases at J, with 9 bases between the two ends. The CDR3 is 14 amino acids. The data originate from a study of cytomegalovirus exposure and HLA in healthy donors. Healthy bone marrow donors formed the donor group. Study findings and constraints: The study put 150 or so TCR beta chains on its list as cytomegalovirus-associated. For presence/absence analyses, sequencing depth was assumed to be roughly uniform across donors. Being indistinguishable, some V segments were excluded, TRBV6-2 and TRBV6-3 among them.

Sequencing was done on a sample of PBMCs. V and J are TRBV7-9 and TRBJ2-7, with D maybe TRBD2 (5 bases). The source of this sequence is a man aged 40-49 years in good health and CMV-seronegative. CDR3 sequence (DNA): TGTGCCAGCAGCTTAGGAGGGAAGACCTACGAGCAGTACTTC. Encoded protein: CASSLGGKTYEQYF.